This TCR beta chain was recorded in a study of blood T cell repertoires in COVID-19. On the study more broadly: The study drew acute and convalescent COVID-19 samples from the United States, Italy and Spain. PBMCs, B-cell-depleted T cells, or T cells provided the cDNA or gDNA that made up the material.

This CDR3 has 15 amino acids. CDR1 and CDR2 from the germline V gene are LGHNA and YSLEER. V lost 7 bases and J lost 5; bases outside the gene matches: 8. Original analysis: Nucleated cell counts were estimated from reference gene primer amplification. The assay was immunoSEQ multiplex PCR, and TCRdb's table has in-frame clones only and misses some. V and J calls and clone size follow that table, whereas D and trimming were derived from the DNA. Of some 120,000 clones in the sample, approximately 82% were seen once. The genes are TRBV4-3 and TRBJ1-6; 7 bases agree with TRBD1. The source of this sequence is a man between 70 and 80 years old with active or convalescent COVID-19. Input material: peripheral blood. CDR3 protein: CASNDLGQNNSPLHF. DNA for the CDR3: TGCGCCAGCAACGACTTGGGACAGAATAATTCACCCCTCCACTTT.